Presented here are 8 T cell receptor beta chains from one specimen sequenced in a study of shared clonotypes between healthy human individuals. Produced via immunoSEQ multiplex PCR; TCRdb's table is partial and in-frame only. The sample holds approximately 2.1 million clones, 90% to 95% seen once. Sample: naive CD4+ T cells from PBMCs. Subset: CD45RA+ positively selected. These receptors originate from a man younger than 35 in good health. Some clones in this sample may be carry-over from other donors' samples.

The genes are TRBV7-3 and TRBJ2-7, with a possible D match to TRBD2 (7 bases). Trimming shortened V by 5 bases and J by 6 bases, and 14 bases separated the two germline ends. The CDR3 extends over 13 amino acids. Germline CDR1 is SGHTA and CDR2 is FQGTGA. This CDR3 is CASSAGLGGEQYF. The CDR3 DNA follows: TGTGCCAGCAGCGCAGGACTAGGGGGCGAGCAGTACTTC.

Worth noting for this clone: With a much larger clone just one base away, this may be a read error. This rearrangement joins TRBV5-5 to TRBJ1-5; D unclear. Trimming took off 4 bases at V and 1 base at J, with 6 bases between the two ends. From germline, CDR1 is SGHKS and CDR2 YYEKEE (reference sequence). The CDR3 covers 13 residues. CDR3 sequence (DNA): TGTGCCAGCAGCATAGACAGCAATCAGCCCCAGCATTTT. This sequence encodes CASSIDSNQPQHF.

This clone was recorded only once. The V gene is TRBV4-2, the J gene TRBJ2-7; the match to TRBD2 covers 7 bases. Germline CDR1 reads LGHNA; CDR2 reads YNFKEQ. The CDR3 is 15 residues long. V dropped 1 base and J dropped 2; count of bases not matched to a gene: 5. The CDR3: CASSQVLAAPYEQYF. In DNA form, the CDR3 reads TGTGCCAGCAGCCAAGTCCTAGCGGCCCCCTACGAGCAGTACTTC.

The chain couples TRBV2 to TRBJ2-1; 7 bases are a match to TRBD1. CDR3 length: 14 residues. Germline CDR1 is SNHLY and CDR2 is FYNNEI. Trimming removed 9 bases from V and 0 bases from J; junction bases left unmatched: 5. The CDR3: CASNRDSSYNEQFF. In nucleotides, the CDR3 is TGTGCCAGTAACCGGGACAGCTCCTACAATGAGCAGTTCTTC.

This clone was observed once. The chain is built from TRBV6-1 and TRBJ1-2; D gene unclear. V lost 1 base to trimming and J lost 4 bases, with 10 bases between them. Germline CDR1 is MNHNS and CDR2 is SASEGT. This CDR3 has 14 amino acids. CDR3 sequence (DNA): TGTGCCAGCAGTGAAGTCGTCAGGTCCTATGGCTACACCTTC. Translated, it gives CASSEVVRSYGYTF.

This clone occurred a few times. This specimen includes other DNA sequences encoding the same CDR3. This sequence joins TRBV5-4 and TRBJ1-1, with 7 positions matching TRBD1. CDR1 SGHNT and CDR2 YYREEE come from the germline V gene (reference sequence). CDR3 length: 13 residues. With 1 base clipped from V and 3 bases from J, the junction kept 0 bases outside the gene matches. CDR3 sequence: CASSLTGDTEAFF. CDR3 coding DNA: TGTGCCAGCAGCTTGACAGGGGACACTGAAGCTTTCTTT.

The CDR3 sequence is CAIKASTDTQYF. The CDR3 DNA is TGTGCCATCAAGGCTAGCACAGATACGCAGTATTTT. The chain is built from TRBV10-3 and TRBJ2-3; D remains ambiguous. Between the trimmed V and J ends, which lost 7 bases and 0 bases, there was a span of 5 bases. Germline V gene lookup returns CDR1 ENHRY and CDR2 SYGVKD. The CDR3 consists of 12 residues.

The chain uses TRBV2 and TRBJ2-5; possible D gene TRBD1, 5 bases. Judging by the DNA end, TRBJ2-7 fits better; the J call may be wrong. This CDR3 spans 14 amino acids. CDR1 is SNHLY, CDR2 FYNNEI, per germline. CDR3 sequence reads: CASSEQGVGYEQYF. CDR3 coding DNA: TGTGCCAGCAGTGAACAGGGTGTGGGCTACGAGCAGTACTTC.